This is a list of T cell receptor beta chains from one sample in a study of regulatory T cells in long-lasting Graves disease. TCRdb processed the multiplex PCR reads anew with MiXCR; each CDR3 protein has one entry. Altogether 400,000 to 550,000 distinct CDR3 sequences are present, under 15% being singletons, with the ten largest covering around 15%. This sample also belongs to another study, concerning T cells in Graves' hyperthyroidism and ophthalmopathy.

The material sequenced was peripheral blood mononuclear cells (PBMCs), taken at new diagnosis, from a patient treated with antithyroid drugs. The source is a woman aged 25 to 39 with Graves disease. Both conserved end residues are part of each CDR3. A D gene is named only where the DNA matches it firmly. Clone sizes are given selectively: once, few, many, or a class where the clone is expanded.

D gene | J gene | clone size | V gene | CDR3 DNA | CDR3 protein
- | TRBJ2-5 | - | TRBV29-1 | TGCAGCGCTAGCGGCGGGGAGGGGGCCGGGGAGACCCAGTACTTC | CSASGGEGAGETQYF
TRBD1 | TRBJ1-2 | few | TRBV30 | TGTGCCCGCAAGGGGACAGGGAATGGCTACACCTTC | CARKGTGNGYTF
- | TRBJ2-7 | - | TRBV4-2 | TGTGCCAGCAGCCAAGCAGTCTCCTCCTACGAGCAGTACTTC | CASSQAVSSYEQYF
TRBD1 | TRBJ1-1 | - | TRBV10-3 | TGTGCCATCGCCGATGGAGGGGGCGTGGGTGAAGCTTTCTTT | CAIADGGGVGEAFF
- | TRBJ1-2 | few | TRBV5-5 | TGTGCCAGCAGCCTTCTTCCAGGGGAGCGCGGCTACACCTTC | CASSLLPGERGYTF
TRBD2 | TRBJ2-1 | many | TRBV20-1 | TGCAGTGCTAGCAGTCTAGCGGGAGGCAACTTCTACAATGAGCAGTTCTTC | CSASSLAGGNFYNEQFF
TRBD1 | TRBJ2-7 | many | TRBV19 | TGTGCCAGTAGGGGGACAGGGAACGAGCAGTACTTC | CASRGTGNEQYF
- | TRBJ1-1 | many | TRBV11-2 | TGTGCCAGCAGACTCAGGGTTGTGAACACTGAAGCTTTCTTT | CASRLRVVNTEAFF
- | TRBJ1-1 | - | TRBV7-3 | TGTGCCAGCAGCGTAGCGGTCGGAGCGGCTGAAGCTTTCTTT | CASSVAVGAAEAFF
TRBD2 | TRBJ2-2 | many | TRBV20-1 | TGCAGTGCTAGAGATTTCCGGGAGGACGCCGGGGAGCTGTTTTTT | CSARDFREDAGELFF
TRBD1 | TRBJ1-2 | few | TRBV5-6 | TGTGCCAGCAGCTTGGGGGGGACAGAAAACTATGGCTACACCTTC | CASSLGGTENYGYTF
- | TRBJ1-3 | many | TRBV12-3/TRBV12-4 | TGTGCCAGCACCGGGCACGACTCTGGAAACACCATATATTTT | CASTGHDSGNTIYF
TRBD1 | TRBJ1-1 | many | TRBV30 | TGTGCCTGGGGGACAGGAAACACTGAAGCTTTCTTT | CAWGTGNTEAFF
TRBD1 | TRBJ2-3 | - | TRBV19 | TGTGCCAGTAGCCTCGACAGGGGCCGTAACACAGATACGCAGTATTTT | CASSLDRGRNTDTQYF
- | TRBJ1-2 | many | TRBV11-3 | TGTGCCAGCAGCCTTTCGACGGGGGGCTACACCTTC | CASSLSTGGYTF
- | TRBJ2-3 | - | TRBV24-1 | TGTGCCACCAGTGATTTAAGGGGGTCCACAGATACGCAGTATTTT | CATSDLRGSTDTQYF
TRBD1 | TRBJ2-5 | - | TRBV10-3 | TGTGCCATCAGTGAGGGACAGGAGAAGGGAGAGACCCAGTACTTC | CAISEGQEKGETQYF
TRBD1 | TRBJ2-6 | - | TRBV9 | TGTGCCAGCAGACCAACGACAGGGGGAGGCTCTGGGGCCAACGTCCTGACTTTC | CASRPTTGGGSGANVLTF
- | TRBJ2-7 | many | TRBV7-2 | TGTGCCAGCAGCTTAGCGACCCAATACGAGCAGTACTTC | CASSLATQYEQYF
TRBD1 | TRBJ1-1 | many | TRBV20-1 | TGCAGTGCTAGCAGGCGACAGGGTAGGGCTTTCTTT | CSASRRQGRAFF